These 17 T cell receptor beta chains came from one sample sequenced in a study of neurological immune-mediated disorders (dated by TCRdb to between 2018 and 2021). Receptor libraries were prepared by 5' RACE. TCRdb names Illumina HiSeq 2500 as the instrument used. Using fastp trimming at Q25 and MiXCR clonotype assembly, TCRdb reanalyzed the public sequencing data and kept in-frame beta chains. Here each entry gathers all rows of one CDR3 protein and keeps the most common genes and DNA. The sample table contains some 61,000 distinct CDR3 sequences; only one count was recorded for roughly 3.6% of them. In total, the top ten clones hold 1% to 1.5% of the sample. Sequencing was done on a sample of PBMCs. All receptors come from a man under 40 with multiple sclerosis.

This rearrangement joins TRBV20-1 to TRBJ2-7; D is undetermined. V lost 3 bases, J lost 2 bases, and 8 bases lay in between. The CDR3 totals 12 residues. The germline CDR1 and CDR2 sequences are DFQATT and SNEGSKA (reference sequence). The CDR3 is CSARGNTYEQYF. The CDR3 DNA reads as TGCAGTGCTAGGGGAAATACCTACGAGCAGTACTTC.

This clonotype appeared many times. J is TRBJ2-3 and V is TRBV15, with 14 bases that match TRBD2. V lost 3 bases to trimming and J lost 6 bases; unmatched junction nucleotides: 11. The CDR3 length is 18 residues. Germline V gene sequence: CDR1 LNHNV, CDR2 YYDKDF (reference sequence). As DNA, the CDR3 is TGTGCCACCAGCAGGAGCGGACTAGCGGGGGGCCCACTCGATACGCAGTATTTT. Amino acids: CATSRSGLAGGPLDTQYF. The full variable domain, with the rest looked up from reference TRBV15 and TRBJ2-3, is DAMVIQNPRYQVTQFGKPVTLSCSQTLNHNVMYWYQQKSSQAPKLLFHYYDKDFNNEADTPDNFQSRRPNTSFCFLDIRSPGLGDTAMYLCATSRSGLAGGPLDTQYFGPGTRLTVL.

A word on this clonotype: Germline and junction disagree at one end, which may indicate a read error. The rearrangement links TRBV15 to TRBJ1-5; D is uncertain. The CDR3 spans 15 residues. Germline CDR1 reads LNHNV; CDR2 reads YYDKDF (reference sequence). The CDR3 reads CATSRDSLSYQPQNF. CDR3 DNA sequence: TGTGCCACCAGCAGAGATTCCCTTAGTTATCAGCCCCAGAATTTT.

This clonotype was observed at least ten times. This rearrangement joins TRBV4-3 to TRBJ2-3, with D possibly being TRBD2 (5 bases). Looked up from germline, CDR1 is LGHNA and CDR2 is YSLEER. The CDR3 consists of 16 residues. V lost 0 bases and J lost 0, with 10 bases in between. CDR3 region: CASSQEVGVSTDTQYF. Here the CDR3 DNA reads TGCGCCAGCAGCCAAGAGGTCGGGGTGAGCACAGATACGCAGTATTTT.

This clonotype was observed at least ten times. The chain uses TRBV10-2 and TRBJ2-7; either TRBD1 or TRBD2 may supply D (5 bases each). Per germline, CDR1 WSHSY and CDR2 SAAADI. Trimming took off 1 base at V and 6 bases at J, with 7 bases between the two ends. This CDR3 spans 12 amino acids. The DNA for the CDR3 is TGCGCCAGCAGTGAGTTGGGGGTCGAGCAGTACTTC. Protein: CASSELGVEQYF.

This clonotype was counted ten times or more. V usage is TRBV3-1 and J usage is TRBJ2-5; 11 bases align to TRBD2. The V gene's germline CDR1 is LGHDT and CDR2 YNNKEL (reference sequence). The CDR3 consists of 20 residues. The V gene end was trimmed by 0 bases and the J gene end by 1 base; junction bases not matched to a gene: 13. The CDR3 protein is CASSQDKSSGGPQLQETQYF. DNA of the CDR3: TGTGCCAGCAGCCAAGATAAGTCTAGCGGGGGGCCCCAACTCCAAGAGACCCAGTACTTC.

This clonotype came up many times. V usage is TRBV9 and J usage is TRBJ1-1, with no clear D. The germline CDR1 and CDR2 sequences are SGDLS and YYNGEE. Trimming took off 1 base at V and 3 bases at J, with 10 bases between the two ends. This CDR3 has 14 residues. This chain's CDR3 is CASSVKSRDTEAFF. In nucleotides, the CDR3 is TGTGCCAGCAGCGTAAAGTCCCGGGACACTGAAGCTTTCTTT.

This clonotype was detected many times. The chain joins TRBV9 to TRBJ2-2, with 8 positions matching TRBD1. V gave up 0 bases and J gave up 4 bases; unmatched junction bases: 5. The germline V gene has CDR1 SGDLS and CDR2 YYNGEE. There are 16 residues in the CDR3. The CDR3 bases are TGTGCCAGCAGCGTAGCGGGCAGGGGGCTCACCGGGGAGCTGTTTTTT. Its protein is CASSVAGRGLTGELFF.

This clonotype was seen at least ten times. V and J are TRBV5-1 and TRBJ2-7; D ambiguous. Trimming pared 4 bases from V and 2 bases from J, leaving 13 bases between. In germline, CDR1 is SGHRS, CDR2 YFSETQ. The CDR3 is 14 amino acids. The CDR3 nucleotides are TGCGCCAGCAGCGCGTTTGGGGTCCCCTACGAGCAGTACTTC. Translating gives CASSAFGVPYEQYF.

In this sample, this clonotype turned up many times. The chain links TRBV5-1 to TRBJ2-2, with 8 nucleotides matching TRBD1. CDR1 is SGHRS, CDR2 YFSETQ, per germline. CDR3 length: 15 amino acids. J was trimmed by 4 bases and V by 3 bases; bases with no gene match: 5. CDR3 coding DNA: TGCGCCAGCAGCTGGGTCGACAGGGGCACCGGGGAGCTGTTTTTT. This gives the protein CASSWVDRGTGELFF.

This clonotype was seen at least ten times. The V and J genes are TRBV4-1 and TRBJ2-5, with D tentatively TRBD1 or TRBD2 (5 bases each). Germline V CDR1 and CDR2: MGHRA, YSYEKL. With 4 bases removed from V and 12 bases from J, the gap between germline ends came to 12 bases. This CDR3 is 11 amino acids long. CDR3: CASSPLGVKYF. CDR3 DNA: TGCGCCAGCAGCCCCCTGGGGGTCAAGTACTTC.

The sample holds many counts of this clonotype. The V gene is TRBV12-3 or TRBV12-4, the J gene TRBJ1-2, with a possible D match to TRBD1 (5 bases). There are 13 residues in the CDR3. Trimming took off 3 bases at V and 4 bases at J, with 9 bases between the two ends. The CDR3 sequence: CASSFAGVYGYTF. CDR3 sequence (DNA): TGTGCCAGCAGTTTCGCGGGGGTCTATGGCTACACCTTC.

This clonotype was counted at least ten times. The chain joins TRBV5-1 to TRBJ2-3; a possible D gene is TRBD2 (7 bases). The CDR3 covers 16 residues. CDR1 and CDR2 from the germline V gene are SGHRS and YFSETQ. V lost 1 base and J 2 bases, leaving 14 bases between the germline ends. The CDR3 DNA is TGCGCCAGCAGCTTGAATGGCGGGGGCATCACAGATACGCAGTATTTT. This codes for CASSLNGGGITDTQYF.

In this sample, this clonotype turned up many times. The chain links TRBV4-3 to TRBJ2-3; D gene unclear. Trimming shortened V by 2 bases and J by 2 bases, and 5 bases separated the two germline ends. From germline, CDR1 is LGHNA and CDR2 YSLEER. This CDR3 has 13 residues. CDR3 coding DNA: TGCGCCAGCAGCCAACTTCCCACAGATACGCAGTATTTT. Encoded protein: CASSQLPTDTQYF.

This clonotype was found many times. V gene TRBV5-1 combines with J gene TRBJ2-2; D is unclear. The germline V and J ends were trimmed by 4 bases and 2 bases, with 12 bases remaining between them. Germline V gene sequence: CDR1 SGHRS, CDR2 YFSETQ. This CDR3 has 15 amino acids. CDR3 nucleotides: TGCGCCAGCAGCCCCGTCCGCGGAAACACCGGGGAGCTGTTTTTT. Translating it yields CASSPVRGNTGELFF.

This clonotype was seen only a few times. The rearrangement uses TRBV10-3 and TRBJ2-2; TRBD1 aligns across 9 bases. Trimming cost V 8 bases and J 0 bases; bases outside gene matches: 4. Germline V gives CDR1 ENHRY, CDR2 SYGVKD. The CDR3 has 15 residues. The DNA for the CDR3 is TGTGCCATCGGGGACAGGGCAACGAACACCGGGGAGCTGTTTTTT. Protein sequence: CAIGDRATNTGELFF.

This clonotype was recorded at least ten times. The chain links TRBV5-6 to TRBJ2-1; no definite D call. V was trimmed by 0 bases and J by 10 bases, leaving 8 bases between them. The CDR3 length is 12 residues. The germline V gene has CDR1 SGHDT and CDR2 YYEEEE. The CDR3 coding sequence is TGTGCCAGCAGCTTGGTCAGGTCCGAGCAGTTCTTC. Protein product: CASSLVRSEQFF.